This is a list of T cell receptor beta chains from one sample in a study of blood T cell repertoires in COVID-19. Produced via immunoSEQ multiplex PCR; TCRdb's table is partial and in-frame only. The table lists a few hundred thousand clones, around 89% of them singletons. The sample consisted of PBMCs or T cells enriched from blood (not recorded which). The receptor source for this set is a middle-aged man who had recovered from COVID-19. Both conserved end residues are part of each CDR3. Each record gives: J gene, D gene, CDR3 length, V gene, clone size, CDR3 protein, CDR3 DNA. D genes are given only for firm matches. Size is omitted from some rows. Given values are once, few, many or a class for expanded clones.

>TRBJ2-1|TRBD1|14|TRBV28|once
CASSRQGARNEQFF
TGTGCCAGCAGTAGACAGGGGGCACGGAATGAGCAGTTCTTC
>TRBJ1-5|TRBD1|15|TRBV3-1/TRBV3-2|-
CASSQGGTGNQPQHF
TGTGCCAGCAGCCAAGGTGGGACAGGGAATCAGCCCCAGCATTTT
>TRBJ1-4|TRBD1|15|TRBV13|-
CASSRDRSTNEKLFF
TGTGCCAGCAGCAGGGACAGGTCAACTAATGAAAAACTGTTTTTT
>TRBJ1-4|TRBD1|14|TRBV5-1|-
CASSSGQHNEKLFF
TGCGCCAGCAGCTCGGGACAGCATAATGAAAAACTGTTTTTT
>TRBJ1-2|-|13|TRBV21-1|-
CASIREMDYGYTF
TGTGCCAGCATCAGGGAAATGGACTATGGCTACACCTTC
>TRBJ1-6|TRBD1|13|TRBV10-3|-
CAIRGQGDSPLHF
TGTGCCATCAGAGGACAGGGCGATTCACCCCTCCACTTT
>TRBJ1-2|TRBD1|14|TRBV7-2|-
CASSPQTGGYGYTF
TGTGCCAGCAGCCCCCAGACAGGGGGCTATGGCTACACCTTC
>TRBJ2-7|TRBD2|17|TRBV7-2|few
CASSLGWGGAFSYEQYF
TGTGCCAGCAGCTTAGGCTGGGGAGGGGCGTTCTCCTACGAGCAGTACTTC
>TRBJ1-5|-|14|TRBV30|-
CAWSVLGSRQPQHF
TGTGCCTGGAGTGTACTCGGGAGTCGGCAGCCCCAGCATTTT
>TRBJ2-5|TRBD1|16|TRBV4-2|-
CASSQELQGAQETQYF
TGTGCCAGCAGCCAAGAGTTACAGGGGGCTCAAGAGACCCAGTACTTC
>TRBJ1-2|TRBD1|16|TRBV29-1|-
CSVLKPSDRGHDGYTF
TGCAGCGTTTTGAAACCGAGTGACAGGGGGCATGATGGCTACACCTTC
>TRBJ1-2|-|16|TRBV4-1|-
CASSQATYRAPYGYTF
TGCGCCAGCAGCCAAGCAACCTACCGTGCCCCCTATGGCTACACCTTC
>TRBJ2-5|-|13|TRBV25-1|once
CASSDTGTGAQYF
TGTGCCAGCAGTGATACGGGGACGGGGGCCCAGTACTTC
>TRBJ2-1|TRBD2|17|TRBV5-1|-
CASSLLLAGGSYNEQFF
TGCGCCAGCAGCTTGCTACTAGCGGGAGGTTCCTACAATGAGCAGTTCTTC
>TRBJ1-2|-|18|TRBV3-1/TRBV3-2|-
CASSQRTGGLGSYYGYTF
TGTGCCAGCAGCCAGAGGACCGGGGGGCTTGGATCTTACTATGGCTACACCTTC